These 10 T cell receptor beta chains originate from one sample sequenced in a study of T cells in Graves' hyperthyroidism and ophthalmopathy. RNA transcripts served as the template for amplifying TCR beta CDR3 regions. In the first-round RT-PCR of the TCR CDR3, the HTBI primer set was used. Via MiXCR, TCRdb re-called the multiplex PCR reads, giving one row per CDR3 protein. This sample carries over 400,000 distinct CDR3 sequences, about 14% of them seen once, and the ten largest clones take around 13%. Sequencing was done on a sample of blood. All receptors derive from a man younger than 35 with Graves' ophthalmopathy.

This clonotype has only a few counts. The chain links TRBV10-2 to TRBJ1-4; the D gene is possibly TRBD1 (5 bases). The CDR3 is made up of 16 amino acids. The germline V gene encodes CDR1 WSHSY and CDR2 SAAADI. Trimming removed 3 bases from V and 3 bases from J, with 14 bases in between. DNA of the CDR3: TGCGCCAGCAGTGAAAGGGTGGACATATCTAATGAAAAACTGTTTTTT. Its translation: CASSERVDISNEKLFF.

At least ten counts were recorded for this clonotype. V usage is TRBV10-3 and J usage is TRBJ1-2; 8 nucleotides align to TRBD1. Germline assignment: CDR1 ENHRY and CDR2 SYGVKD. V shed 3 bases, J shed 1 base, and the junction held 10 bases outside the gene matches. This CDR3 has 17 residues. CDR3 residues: CAISDRGQAEGNYGYTF. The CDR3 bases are TGTGCCATCAGTGATAGGGGACAGGCGGAGGGTAACTATGGCTACACCTTC.

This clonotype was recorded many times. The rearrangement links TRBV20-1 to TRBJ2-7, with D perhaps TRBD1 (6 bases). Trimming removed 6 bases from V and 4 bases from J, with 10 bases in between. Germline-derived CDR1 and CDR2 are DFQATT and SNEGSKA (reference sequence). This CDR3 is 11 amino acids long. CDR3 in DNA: TGCAGTGCACCGACAGGTTACGAGCAGTACTTC. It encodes CSAPTGYEQYF.

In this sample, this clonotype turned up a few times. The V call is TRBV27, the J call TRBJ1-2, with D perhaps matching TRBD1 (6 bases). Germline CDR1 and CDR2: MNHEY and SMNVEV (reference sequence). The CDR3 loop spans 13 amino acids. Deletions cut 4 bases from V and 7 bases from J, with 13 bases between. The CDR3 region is CASSSPGGAGYTF. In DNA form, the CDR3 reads TGTGCCAGCAGTTCCCCCGGGGGCGCTGGCTACACCTTC.

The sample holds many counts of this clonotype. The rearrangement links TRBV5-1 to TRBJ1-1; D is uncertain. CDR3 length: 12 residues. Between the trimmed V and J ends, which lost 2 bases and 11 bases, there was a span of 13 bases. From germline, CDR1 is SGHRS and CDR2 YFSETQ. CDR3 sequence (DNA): TGCGCCAGCAGCTTTCTCGGCCAGTTTGCTTTCTTT. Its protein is CASSFLGQFAFF.

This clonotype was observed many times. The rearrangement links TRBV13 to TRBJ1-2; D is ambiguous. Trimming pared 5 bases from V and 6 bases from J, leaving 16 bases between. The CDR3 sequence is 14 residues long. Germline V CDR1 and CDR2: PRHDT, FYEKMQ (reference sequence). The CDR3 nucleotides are TGTGCCAGCAGCCACCGTTGGAGTCGGGATGGCTACACCTTC. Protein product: CASSHRWSRDGYTF.

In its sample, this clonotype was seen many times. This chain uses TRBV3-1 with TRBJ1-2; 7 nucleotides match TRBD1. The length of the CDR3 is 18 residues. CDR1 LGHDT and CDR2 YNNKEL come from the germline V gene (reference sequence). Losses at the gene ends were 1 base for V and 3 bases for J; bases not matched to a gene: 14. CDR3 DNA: TGTGCCAGCAGCCAAGGGCTCGGACTAGGGGGCTACCACTATGGCTACACCTTC. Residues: CASSQGLGLGGYHYGYTF.

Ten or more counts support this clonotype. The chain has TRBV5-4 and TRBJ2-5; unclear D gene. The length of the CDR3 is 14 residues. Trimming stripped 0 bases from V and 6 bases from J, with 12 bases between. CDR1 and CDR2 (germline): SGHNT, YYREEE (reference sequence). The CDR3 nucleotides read TGTGCCAGCAGCTTGGACTCGGGCGGAAAGACCCAGTACTTC. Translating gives CASSLDSGGKTQYF. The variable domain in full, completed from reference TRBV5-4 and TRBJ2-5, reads ETGVTQSPTHLIKTRGQQVTLRCSSQSGHNTVSWYQQALGQGPQFIFQYYREEENGRGNFPPRFSGLQFPNYSSELNVNALELDDSALYLCASSLDSGGKTQYFGPGTRLLVL.

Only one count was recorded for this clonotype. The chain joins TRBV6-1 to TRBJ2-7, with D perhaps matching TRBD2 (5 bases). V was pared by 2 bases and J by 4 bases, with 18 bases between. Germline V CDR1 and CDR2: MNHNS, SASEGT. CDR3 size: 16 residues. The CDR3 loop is CASSEYSRTGDYEQYF. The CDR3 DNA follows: TGTGCCAGCAGTGAATACAGCAGGACCGGGGATTACGAGCAGTACTTC.

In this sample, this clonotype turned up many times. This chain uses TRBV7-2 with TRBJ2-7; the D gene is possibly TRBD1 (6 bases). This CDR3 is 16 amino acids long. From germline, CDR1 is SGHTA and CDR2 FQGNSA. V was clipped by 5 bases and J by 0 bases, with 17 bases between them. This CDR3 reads CASSRQSTGSSYEQYF. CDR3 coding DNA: TGTGCCAGCAGCCGACAATCTACAGGGAGCTCCTACGAGCAGTACTTC. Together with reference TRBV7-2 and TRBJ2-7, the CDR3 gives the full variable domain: GAGVSQSPSNKVTEKGKDVELRCDPISGHTALYWYRQSLGQGLEFLIYFQGNSAPDKSGLPSDRFSAERTGGSVSTLTIQRTQQEDSAVYLCASSRQSTGSSYEQYFGPGTRLTVT.